This TCR beta chain emerged from a study of cytomegalovirus exposure and HLA in healthy donors. The PCR contained 60 Vbeta and 13 Jbeta primers. The protocol was immunoSEQ multiplex PCR, while the TCRdb copy is restricted to in-frame clones and leaves out a portion. The top ten clones hold 1% to 1.5% of a sample with about 130,000 clones, around 82% of them seen once. This CDR3 is built from 15 residues. In germline, CDR1 is SGHRS, CDR2 YFSETQ. Trimming took 3 bases from V and 3 from J, leaving 13 bases between them. The chain has TRBV5-1 and TRBJ2-1, with D tentatively TRBD1 (7 bases). The sequence came from a man between 45 and 60 years old in good health and CMV-seronegative. Sequencing used PBMCs. Written as DNA, the CDR3 is TGCGCCAGCAGCTCTCGACAGGGACTCTACAATGAGCAGTTCTTC. This encodes CASSSRQGLYNEQFF.